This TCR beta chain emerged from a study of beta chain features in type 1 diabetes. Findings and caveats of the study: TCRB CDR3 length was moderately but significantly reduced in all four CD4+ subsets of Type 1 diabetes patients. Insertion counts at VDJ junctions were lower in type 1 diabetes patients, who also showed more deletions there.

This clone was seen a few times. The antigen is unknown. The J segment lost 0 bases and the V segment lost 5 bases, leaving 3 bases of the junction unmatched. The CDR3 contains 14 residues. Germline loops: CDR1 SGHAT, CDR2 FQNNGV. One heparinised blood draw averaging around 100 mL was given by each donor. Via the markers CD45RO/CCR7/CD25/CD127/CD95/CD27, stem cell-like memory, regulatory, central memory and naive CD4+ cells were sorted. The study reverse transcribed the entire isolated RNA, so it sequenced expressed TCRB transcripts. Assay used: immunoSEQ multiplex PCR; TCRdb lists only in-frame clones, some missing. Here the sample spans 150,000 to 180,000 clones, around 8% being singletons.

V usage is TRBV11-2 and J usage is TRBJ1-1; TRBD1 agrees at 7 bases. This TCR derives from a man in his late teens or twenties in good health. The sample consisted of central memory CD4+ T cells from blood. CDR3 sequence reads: CASSPGQLNTEAFF. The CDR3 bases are TGTGCCAGCAGCCCGGGACAGCTGAACACTGAAGCTTTCTTT.